This TCR beta chain was sequenced in a study of blood T cell repertoires in COVID-19. Turning to the study itself: Sources were T cells, B-cell-depleted T cells, or PBMCs; the material itself was cDNA or gDNA.

Generated by immunoSEQ multiplex PCR, the TCRdb table keeps only in-frame clones and is missing some. In the table there are 110,000 to 150,000 clones, about 87% of which are singletons. This CDR3 is built from 12 residues. The ends were cut back, 1 base at V and 5 bases at J, with 5 bases in the middle. Germline CDR1 is KGHSH and CDR2 is LQKENI. Donors of Cohort 3 who recovered were those that had two negative PCRs, clearance, or symptom resolution. The sample was PBMCs or T cells enriched from blood (not recorded which). The chain carries TRBV18 and TRBJ2-5; no clear D gene. The receptor was derived from a man in his fifties or sixties who had recovered from COVID-19. The CDR3 DNA is TGTGCCAGCTCACCACGGCTGGAGACCCAGTACTTC. This codes for CASSPRLETQYF.